The 12 T cell receptor beta chains below all came from one sample that was sequenced in a study of circulating tumor DNA in untreated peripheral T-cell lymphoma. Assay: immunoSEQ multiplex PCR; the TCRdb copy retains only in-frame clones and omits some. The sample contains 6,000 to 7,500 clones, under 80% of which appear only once. Sequences were obtained from tumor tissue. Receptors were obtained from a human donor with peripheral T-cell lymphoma.

This clone was seen only a few times. The rearrangement links TRBV28 to TRBJ1-1; TRBD1 is a possible D gene (5 bases). The germline V gene encodes CDR1 MDHEN and CDR2 SYDVKM. V lost 3 bases and J lost 4, with 9 bases in between. The CDR3 spans 13 residues. CDR3 sequence (DNA): TGTGCCAGCAGTTTCGGCCAGGGCACTGAAGCTTTCTTT. Protein sequence: CASSFGQGTEAFF.

V usage is TRBV8-2 and J usage is TRBJ2-7; the table gives TRBD1 as D, unverified against the DNA. TRBV8-2 represents a pseudogene. This CDR3 comprises 16 residues. This CDR3 reads CASSPPPGLYSYEQYF. The CDR3 region has the DNA TGTGCCAGCAGTCCCCCCCCAGGGCTCTATTCCTACGAGCAGTACTTC.

This clone has just one count. The CDR3 DNA is TGTGCCAGCAGTCCCTCTCACTACGAGCAGTACTTC. Translated, it gives CASSPSHYEQYF. This chain joins TRBV28 and TRBJ2-7; D is unresolved. The germline V gene has CDR1 MDHEN and CDR2 SYDVKM. V was clipped by 5 bases and J by 3 bases, with 8 bases between them. The CDR3 length is 12 residues.

This clone appeared a single time. The chain is built from TRBV28 and TRBJ1-1; TRBD1 is a possible D gene (5 bases). Deletions cut 5 bases from V and 5 bases from J, with 18 bases between. CDR3 length equals 15 residues. Germline assignment: CDR1 MDHEN and CDR2 SYDVKM. The chain's CDR3 is CASSVQGSGGTEAFF. In DNA form, the CDR3 reads TGTGCCAGCAGTGTCCAGGGTTCTGGTGGGACTGAAGCTTTCTTT.

The V gene is TRBV12-1, the J gene TRBJ2-3. TRBV12-1 corresponds to a pseudogene. The CDR3 has 15 residues. The CDR3 region has the DNA TGTGCCAGCAGCTTTCTGGTTAAAAGCACAGATACGCAGTATTTT. It yields the protein CASSFLVKSTDTQYF.

This chain joins TRBV19 and TRBJ2-3; 7 bases agree with TRBD1. The V gene's germline CDR1 is LNHDA and CDR2 SQIVND (reference sequence). Trimming removed 1 base from V and 4 bases from J; junction bases left unmatched: 11. This CDR3 contains 17 residues. CDR3 bases: TGTGCCAGTAGTATAGGAAGCAGGGGGTTTCGGGCAGATACGCAGTATTTT. Translation gives CASSIGSRGFRADTQYF. Drawing the rest from reference TRBV19 and TRBJ2-3, the complete variable domain is DGGITQSPKYLFRKEGQNVTLSCEQNLNHDAMYWYRQDPGQGLRLIYYSQIVNDFQKGDIAEGYSVSREKKESFPLTVTSAQKNPTAFYLCASSIGSRGFRADTQYFGPGTRLTVL.

In this sample, this clone is medium-sized. The V and J genes are TRBV12-5 and TRBJ2-1; maybe TRBD2 (5 bases). Germline loops: CDR1 LGHNT, CDR2 FRNRAP. The CDR3 is 15 residues long. The CDR3 coding sequence is TGTGCCAGCGGCTTGACTTCTAGATCCTACAATGAGCAGTTCTTC. It specifies CASGLTSRSYNEQFF.

The chain is built from TRBV28 and TRBJ2-3; tentatively, D is TRBD1 (6 bases). V was cut by 5 bases and J by 0 bases, with 15 bases left in between. The CDR3 is 16 amino acids. Germline lookup yields CDR1 MDHEN and CDR2 SYDVKM. The CDR3 protein is CASSPRQADSTDTQYF. CDR3 bases: TGTGCCAGCAGTCCTCGACAGGCAGATAGCACAGATACGCAGTATTTT.

The J gene is TRBJ2-3, the V gene TRBV15, with TRBD2 matching over 10 bases. Per the germline V gene, CDR1 is LNHNV and CDR2 is YYDKDF (reference sequence). V shed 0 bases, J shed 4 bases, and the junction held 19 bases outside the gene matches. CDR3 length: 21 amino acids. The DNA of the CDR3 is TGTGCCACCAGCAGAGATCAAGGGCGAGCGGGAGGGCCCCTTCCCGCAGATACGCAGTATTTT. Translation: CATSRDQGRAGGPLPADTQYF.

The rearrangement joins TRBV2 to TRBJ1-2, with TRBD1 as a possible D gene (5 bases). The ends were cut back, 2 bases at V and 3 bases at J, with 13 bases in the middle. The CDR3 spans 15 residues. Germline CDR1 and CDR2: SNHLY and FYNNEI. The CDR3 nucleotides read TGTGCCAGCAGTGAATGGTCAGGGAGGGACTATGGCTACACCTTC. This gives the protein CASSEWSGRDYGYTF.

The chain has TRBV4-1 and TRBJ2-2, with 7 bases that match TRBD1. Per germline, CDR1 MGHRA and CDR2 YSYEKL. Trimming removed 1 base from V and 2 bases from J; junction bases left unmatched: 1. This CDR3 region has 15 residues. CDR3 DNA sequence: TGCGCCAGCAGCCAAGGGGACAGTAACACCGGGGAGCTGTTTTTT. Translating it yields CASSQGDSNTGELFF.

The chain couples TRBV28 to TRBJ2-7; 12 positions agree with TRBD1. The V gene end was trimmed by 6 bases and the J gene end by 4 bases; junction bases not matched to a gene: 4. Germline V gene data show CDR1 as MDHEN and CDR2 as SYDVKM. The CDR3 spans 14 residues. The chain's CDR3 is CASRGTGGKYEQYF. The CDR3 DNA follows: TGTGCCAGCAGGGGGACAGGGGGCAAGTACGAGCAGTACTTC.